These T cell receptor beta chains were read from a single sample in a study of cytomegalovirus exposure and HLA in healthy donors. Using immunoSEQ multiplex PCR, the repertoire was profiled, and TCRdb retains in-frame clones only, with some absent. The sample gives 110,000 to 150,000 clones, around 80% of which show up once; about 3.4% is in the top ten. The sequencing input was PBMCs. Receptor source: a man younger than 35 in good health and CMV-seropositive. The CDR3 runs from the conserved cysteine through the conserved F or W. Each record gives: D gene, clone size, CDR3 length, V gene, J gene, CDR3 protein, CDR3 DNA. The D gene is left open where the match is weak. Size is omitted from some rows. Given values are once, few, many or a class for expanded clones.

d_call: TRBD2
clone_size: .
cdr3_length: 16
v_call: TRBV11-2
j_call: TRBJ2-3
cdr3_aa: CASRNGLAGNTDTQYF
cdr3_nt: TGTGCCAGCAGGAACGGACTAGCGGGAAATACAGATACGCAGTATTTT

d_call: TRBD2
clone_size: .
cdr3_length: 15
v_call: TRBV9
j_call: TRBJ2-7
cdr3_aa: CASSLGGAGAYEQYF
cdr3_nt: TGTGCCAGCAGCCTCGGGGGGGCAGGAGCCTACGAGCAGTACTTC

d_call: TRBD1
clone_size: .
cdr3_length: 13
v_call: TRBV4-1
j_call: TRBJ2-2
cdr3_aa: CASSPRGLGELFF
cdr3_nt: TGCGCCAGCAGCCCCAGGGGGCTCGGGGAGCTGTTTTTT

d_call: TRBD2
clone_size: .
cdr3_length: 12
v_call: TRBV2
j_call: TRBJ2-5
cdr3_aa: CASRGDAREQYF
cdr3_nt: TGTGCCAGCCGGGGGGACGCTAGGGAGCAGTACTTC

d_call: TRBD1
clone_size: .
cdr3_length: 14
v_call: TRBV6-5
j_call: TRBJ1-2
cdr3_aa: CASSPRTGARGYTF
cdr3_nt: TGTGCCAGCAGTCCAAGGACAGGGGCTCGCGGCTACACCTTC

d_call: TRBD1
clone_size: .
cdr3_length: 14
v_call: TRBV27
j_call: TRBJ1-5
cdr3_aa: CASSRGTDRQPQHF
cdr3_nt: TGTGCCAGCAGTCGAGGGACAGACCGTCAGCCCCAGCATTTT

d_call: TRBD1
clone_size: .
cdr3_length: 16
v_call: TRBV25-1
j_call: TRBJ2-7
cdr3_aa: CASSPPGTGGVYEQYF
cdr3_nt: TGTGCCAGCAGTCCCCCGGGGACAGGAGGAGTCTACGAGCAGTACTTC

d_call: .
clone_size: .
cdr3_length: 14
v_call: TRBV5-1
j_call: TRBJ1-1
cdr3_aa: CASSLDRFVTEAFF
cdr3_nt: TGCGCCAGCAGCTTGGACAGGTTTGTCACTGAAGCTTTCTTT

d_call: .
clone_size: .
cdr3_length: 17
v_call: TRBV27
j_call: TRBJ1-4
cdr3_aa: CASSYLANLATNEKLFF
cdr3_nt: TGTGCCAGCAGTTACTTAGCGAACCTGGCAACTAATGAAAAACTGTTTTTT

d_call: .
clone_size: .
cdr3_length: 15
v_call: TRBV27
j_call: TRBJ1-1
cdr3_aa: CASSSPGGTRSEAFF
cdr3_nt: TGTGCCAGCAGCTCCCCCGGGGGGACACGGAGTGAAGCTTTCTTT

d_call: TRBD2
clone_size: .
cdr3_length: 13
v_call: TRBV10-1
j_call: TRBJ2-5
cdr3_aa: CARASGSEETQYF
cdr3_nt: TGCGCCAGGGCTAGCGGGAGTGAAGAGACCCAGTACTTC

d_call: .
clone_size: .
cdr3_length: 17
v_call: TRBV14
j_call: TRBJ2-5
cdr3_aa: CASSRGGGSAGGETQYF
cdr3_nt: TGTGCCAGCAGCCGGGGTGGCGGGTCCGCGGGCGGTGAGACCCAGTACTTC

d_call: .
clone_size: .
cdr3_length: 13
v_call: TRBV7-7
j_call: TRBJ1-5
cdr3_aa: CASSVGQDQPQHF
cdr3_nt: TGTGCTAGCAGCGTCGGACAAGATCAGCCCCAGCATTTT

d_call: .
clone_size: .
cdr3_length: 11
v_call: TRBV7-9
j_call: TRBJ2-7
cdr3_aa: CASSLLNEQYF
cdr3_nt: TGTGCCAGCAGCTTACTAAACGAGCAGTACTTC

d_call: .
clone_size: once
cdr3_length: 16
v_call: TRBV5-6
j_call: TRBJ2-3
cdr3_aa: CASSPAWGLTTDTQYF
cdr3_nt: TGTGCCAGCAGCCCAGCATGGGGACTCACCACAGATACGCAGTATTTT

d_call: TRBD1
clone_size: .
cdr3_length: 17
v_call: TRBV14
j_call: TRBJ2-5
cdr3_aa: CASSQRTGGVRQETQYF
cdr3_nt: TGTGCCAGCAGCCAAAGGACAGGGGGCGTGCGGCAAGAGACCCAGTACTTC

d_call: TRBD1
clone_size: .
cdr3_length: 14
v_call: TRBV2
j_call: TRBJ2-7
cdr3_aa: CASTLMGTANEQYF
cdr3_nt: TGTGCCAGCACCCTTATGGGGACAGCTAACGAGCAGTACTTC

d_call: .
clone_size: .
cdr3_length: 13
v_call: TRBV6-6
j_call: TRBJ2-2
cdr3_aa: CATLTGGTGELFF
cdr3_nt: TGTGCCACCTTAACCGGGGGCACCGGGGAGCTGTTTTTT

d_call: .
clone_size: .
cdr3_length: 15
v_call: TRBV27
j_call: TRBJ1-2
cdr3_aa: CASSLSPQSGYGYTF
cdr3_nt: TGTGCCAGCAGTTTATCGCCCCAGTCGGGCTATGGCTACACCTTC

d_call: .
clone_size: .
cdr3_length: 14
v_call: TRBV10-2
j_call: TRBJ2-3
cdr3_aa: CARPSCVRRDTQYF
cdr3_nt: TGCGCCAGACCTAGCTGCGTCCGTCGGGATACGCAGTATTTT

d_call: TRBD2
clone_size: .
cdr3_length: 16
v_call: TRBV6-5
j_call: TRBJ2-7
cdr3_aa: CASSSTSGRSSYEQYF
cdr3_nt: TGTGCCAGCAGTTCGACTAGCGGGCGGAGCTCCTACGAGCAGTACTTC

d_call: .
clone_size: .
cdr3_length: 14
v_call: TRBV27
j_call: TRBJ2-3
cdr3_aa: CASSATRLTDTQYF
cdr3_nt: TGTGCCAGCAGTGCCACTAGGCTCACAGATACGCAGTATTTT

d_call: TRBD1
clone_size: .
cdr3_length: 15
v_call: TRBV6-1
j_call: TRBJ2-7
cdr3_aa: CASSEGGQRTREQYF
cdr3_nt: TGTGCCAGCAGTGAAGGGGGACAGAGGACTCGTGAGCAGTACTTC

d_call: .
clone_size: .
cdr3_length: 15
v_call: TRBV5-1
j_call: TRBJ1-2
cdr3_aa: CASSLAGGADYGYTF
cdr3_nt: TGCGCCAGCAGCTTGGCGGGAGGGGCCGACTATGGCTACACCTTC

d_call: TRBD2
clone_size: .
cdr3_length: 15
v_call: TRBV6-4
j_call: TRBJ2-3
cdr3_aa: CASSPTSGRFDTQYF
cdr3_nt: TGTGCCAGCAGTCCTACTAGCGGGAGATTTGATACGCAGTATTTT

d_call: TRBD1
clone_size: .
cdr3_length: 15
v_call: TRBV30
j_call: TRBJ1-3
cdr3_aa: CAWSGDRGLGNTIYF
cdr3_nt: TGTGCCTGGAGTGGGGACAGGGGGCTCGGAAACACCATATATTTT

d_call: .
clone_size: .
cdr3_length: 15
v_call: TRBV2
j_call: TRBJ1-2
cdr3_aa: CASSEEGGGVYGYTF
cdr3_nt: TGTGCCAGCAGTGAAGAGGGAGGGGGTGTCTATGGCTACACCTTC

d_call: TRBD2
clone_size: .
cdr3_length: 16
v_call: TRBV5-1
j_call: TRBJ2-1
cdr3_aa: CASSLVAGGTYNEQFF
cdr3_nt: TGCGCCAGCAGCTTGGTTGCGGGAGGGACCTACAATGAGCAGTTCTTC

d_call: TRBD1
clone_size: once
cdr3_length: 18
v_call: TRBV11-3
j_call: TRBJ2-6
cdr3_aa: CASSSSGTGLTGANVLTF
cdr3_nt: TGTGCCAGCAGCTCTTCCGGGACAGGGTTAACCGGGGCCAACGTCCTGACTTTC